Listed here are 19 T cell receptor beta chains from one sample, sequenced in a study of shared clonotypes between healthy human individuals. The repertoire was sequenced with immunoSEQ multiplex PCR; TCRdb's copy has only in-frame clones and lacks some. The sample lists about 490,000 clones; around 79% were seen once. Sequences were obtained from PBMCs. The source of these receptors is a middle-aged woman in good health. Some clones in this sample may be carry-over from other donors' samples.

The V call is TRBV28, the J call TRBJ2-1; 9 nucleotides line up with TRBD1. The germline gives CDR1 MDHEN, CDR2 SYDVKM. The V segment lost 6 bases and the J segment 5 bases; nucleotides outside the gene matches: 8. CDR3 length: 15 amino acids. CDR3 sequence (DNA): TGTGCCAGCAGCACAGCCGGGACAGGGAACAATGAGCAGTTCTTC. Its translation: CASSTAGTGNNEQFF.

The rearrangement links TRBV30 to TRBJ1-1; 8 bases line up with TRBD1. The CDR3 loop spans 13 amino acids. The germline CDR1 and CDR2 sequences are GTSNPN and SVGIG (reference sequence). The V and J ends lost 3 bases and 4 bases, in that order; junction bases with no gene match: 4. The CDR3, as DNA: TGTGCCTGGAGCCTACAGGGGGGCACTGAAGCTTTCTTT. As protein: CAWSLQGGTEAFF.

The chain's CDR3 is CASSSRGTNNEQFF. In DNA form, the CDR3 reads TGTGCCAGCAGTTCACGAGGGACCAACAATGAGCAGTTCTTC. The V and J genes are TRBV6-6 and TRBJ2-1, with D perhaps TRBD1 or TRBD2 (5 bases each). This CDR3 region has 14 residues. Germline V lookup: CDR1 MNHNY, CDR2 SVGAGI (reference sequence). Trimming shortened V by 4 bases and J by 5 bases, and 12 bases separated the two germline ends.

This clone has a single count. The rearrangement joins TRBV2 to TRBJ2-5; maybe TRBD2 (6 bases). V shed 7 bases and J shed 2 bases, with 11 bases lying between them. Germline values: CDR1 SNHLY, CDR2 FYNNEI. There are 13 residues in the CDR3. The CDR3 DNA reads as TGTGCCAGCACCGGGGGTTGGCAAGAGACCCAGTACTTC. It encodes CASTGGWQETQYF.

The chain carries TRBV18 and TRBJ2-7, with 8 bases that match TRBD2. Germline assignment: CDR1 KGHSH and CDR2 LQKENI. V lost 3 bases and J lost 3; bases outside the gene matches: 10. The CDR3 covers 16 residues. This CDR3 reads CASSPLSDAGGYEQYF. DNA of the CDR3: TGTGCCAGCTCACCGCTGTCTGACGCGGGAGGCTACGAGCAGTACTTC.

V and J are TRBV18 and TRBJ1-3; D remains ambiguous. The CDR3 has 14 residues. Germline V CDR1 and CDR2: KGHSH, LQKENI. Deletions cut 2 bases from V and 3 bases from J, with 8 bases between. The CDR3 DNA sequence: TGTGCCAGCTCACCAGGGCTCCTTGGAAACACCATATATTTT. Its translation is CASSPGLLGNTIYF.

This chain links TRBV6-4 with TRBJ1-5, with 7 bases that match TRBD1. This CDR3 contains 15 residues. V trimming: 4 bases; J trimming: 1 base; junction bases outside the gene matches: 4. Germline loops: CDR1 MRHNA, CDR2 SNTAGT. CDR3 DNA sequence: TGTGCCAGCAGTGCCGTGACAGGGAGCAATCAGCCCCAGCATTTT. Translation gives CASSAVTGSNQPQHF.

The chain carries TRBV7-2 and TRBJ1-5, with D unresolved. From germline, CDR1 is SGHTA and CDR2 FQGNSA. The CDR3 totals 13 residues. V was cut by 4 bases and J by 5 bases, with 9 bases left in between. This CDR3 reads CASSSHIYQPQHF. The CDR3 nucleotides read TGTGCCAGCAGCTCCCATATTTATCAGCCCCAGCATTTT.

The rearrangement joins TRBV11-2 to TRBJ2-5; 8 bases fit TRBD2. V trimming: 3 bases; J trimming: 3 bases; junction bases outside the gene matches: 3. The CDR3 loop spans 14 amino acids. Per germline, CDR1 SGHAT and CDR2 FQNNGV. The CDR3 spells CASSFQAGEETQYF. Written as DNA, the CDR3 is TGTGCCAGCAGCTTCCAAGCGGGAGAAGAGACCCAGTACTTC.

This clone was seen more than once but under ten times. The chain couples TRBV5-1 to TRBJ2-7; possible D gene TRBD2, 6 bases. The ends were cut back, 2 bases at V and 7 bases at J, with 25 bases in the middle. The CDR3 has 17 amino acids. The germline gives CDR1 SGHRS, CDR2 YFSETQ. The DNA of the CDR3 is TGCGCCAGCAGCTTAAAACTTTCTAGCGAGAAGTTCGTGGAGCAGTACTTC. This encodes CASSLKLSSEKFVEQYF. The full variable domain, with the rest looked up from reference TRBV5-1 and TRBJ2-7, is KAGVTQTPRYLIKTRGQQVTLSCSPISGHRSVSWYQQTPGQGLQFLFEYFSETQRNKGNFPGRFSGRQFSNSRSEMNVSTLELGDSALYLCASSLKLSSEKFVEQYFGPGTRLTVT.

The chain joins TRBV7-8 to TRBJ1-1, with D possibly matching TRBD1 (5 bases). CDR1 SGHVS and CDR2 FQNEAQ come from the germline V gene. The CDR3 has 15 amino acids. Trimming left V 5 bases short and J 1 base short, with 14 bases between. As DNA, the CDR3 is TGTGCCAGCAGCCGTCTGGAGGGGACGAACACTGAAGCTTTCTTT. Encoded protein: CASSRLEGTNTEAFF. Full variable domain (remainder filled in from reference TRBV7-8 and TRBJ1-1): GAGVSQSPRYKVAKRGQDVALRCDPISGHVSLFWYQQALGQGPEFLTYFQNEAQLDKSGLPSDRFFAERPEGSVSTLKIQRTQQEDSAVYLCASSRLEGTNTEAFFGQGTRLTVV.

The genes are TRBV14 and TRBJ1-2; 9 positions agree with TRBD1. J lost 2 bases, V lost 1 base, and 14 bases had no gene match. In germline, CDR1 is SGHDN, CDR2 FVKESK. The CDR3 runs 19 residues. CDR3 region: CASSQADRTGGPLNYGYTF. CDR3 coding DNA: TGTGCCAGCAGCCAAGCGGACCGAACAGGGGGCCCGCTCAACTATGGCTACACCTTC.

The chain couples TRBV6-1 to TRBJ1-5; the match to TRBD1 covers 8 bases. V shed 8 bases and J 4 bases; nucleotides not matched to a gene: 10. The CDR3 runs to 15 residues. Germline V gives CDR1 MNHNS, CDR2 SASEGT. Written as DNA, the CDR3 is TGTGCCAGCGGGAGGACAGGGCAGAGAAATCAGCCCCAGCATTTT. The encoded protein is CASGRTGQRNQPQHF.

This chain uses TRBV5-1 with TRBJ1-2; TRBD1 aligns across 8 bases. This CDR3 comprises 12 residues. V dropped 4 bases and J dropped 8; count of bases not matched to a gene: 4. Germline V lookup: CDR1 SGHRS, CDR2 YFSETQ. The CDR3 protein is CASSRQGRGYTF. CDR3 DNA: TGCGCCAGCAGCCGACAGGGGCGCGGCTACACCTTC.

This chain uses TRBV18 with TRBJ2-7; TRBD1 matches at 11 bases. Germline CDR1 reads KGHSH; CDR2 reads LQKENI. Trimming at V came to 3 bases and at J to 7 bases, leaving 11 bases not matched to a gene. The CDR3 has 16 amino acids. CDR3 region: CASSPSGGTGGGEQYF. CDR3 coding DNA: TGTGCCAGCTCACCTAGCGGCGGGACAGGGGGTGGGGAGCAGTACTTC.

The chain joins TRBV25-1 to TRBJ1-1; no clear D. CDR1 and CDR2 (germline): MGHDK, SYGVNS. The V end lost 1 base, the J end lost 1 base, and 7 bases lay between the germline ends. This CDR3 is 14 amino acids long. The CDR3 nucleotides are TGTGCCAGCAGTGAATGTAAGGGGAACACTGAAGCTTTCTTT. This codes for CASSECKGNTEAFF.

The chain has TRBV28 and TRBJ1-1; D ambiguous. Germline CDR1 reads MDHEN; CDR2 reads SYDVKM. This CDR3 is 12 amino acids long. The germline V and J ends were trimmed by 2 bases and 4 bases, with 5 bases remaining between them. CDR3 amino acids: CASSLAITEAFF. The CDR3 nucleotides read TGTGCCAGCAGTTTAGCCATCACTGAAGCTTTCTTT.

Details on this clone: Other DNA sequences from this sample encode an identical CDR3 as well. The rearrangement uses TRBV27 and TRBJ1-2, with D possibly matching TRBD1 (6 bases). The CDR3 is made up of 13 amino acids. CDR1 and CDR2 from the germline V gene are MNHEY and SMNVEV (reference sequence). Trimming removed 2 bases at V and 4 bases at J, with 8 bases between. CDR3 nucleotide sequence: TGTGCCAGCAGTTTAAAAGGGGGCTATGGCTACACCTTC. It specifies CASSLKGGYGYTF.

Concerning this clone itself: Distinct nucleotide sequences in the sample also encode this CDR3. This rearrangement joins TRBV6-1 to TRBJ1-2; D might be TRBD1 (6 bases). The CDR3 runs to 11 residues. V was cut by 1 base and J by 11 bases, with 8 bases left in between. Germline assignment: CDR1 MNHNS and CDR2 SASEGT. The CDR3 protein is CASSEGGGYTF. As DNA, the CDR3 is TGTGCCAGCAGTGAAGGAGGGGGGTACACCTTC.